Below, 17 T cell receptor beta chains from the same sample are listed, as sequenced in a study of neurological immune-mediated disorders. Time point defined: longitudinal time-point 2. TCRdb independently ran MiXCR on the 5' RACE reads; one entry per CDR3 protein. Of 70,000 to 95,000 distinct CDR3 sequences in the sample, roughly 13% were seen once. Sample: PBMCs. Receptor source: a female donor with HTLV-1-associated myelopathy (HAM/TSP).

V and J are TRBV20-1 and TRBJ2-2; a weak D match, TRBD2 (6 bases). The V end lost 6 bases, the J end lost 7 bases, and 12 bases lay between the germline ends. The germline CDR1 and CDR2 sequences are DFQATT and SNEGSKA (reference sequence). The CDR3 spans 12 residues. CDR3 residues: CSAPPSDGELFF. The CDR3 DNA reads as TGCAGTGCACCTCCTAGCGACGGGGAGCTGTTTTTT.

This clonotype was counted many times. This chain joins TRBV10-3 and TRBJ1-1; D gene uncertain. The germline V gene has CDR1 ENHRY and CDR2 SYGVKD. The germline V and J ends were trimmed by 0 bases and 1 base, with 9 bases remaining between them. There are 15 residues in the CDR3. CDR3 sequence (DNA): TGTGCCATCAGTGAGTCCGCTGCCGGGAACACTGAAGCTTTCTTT. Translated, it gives CAISESAAGNTEAFF.

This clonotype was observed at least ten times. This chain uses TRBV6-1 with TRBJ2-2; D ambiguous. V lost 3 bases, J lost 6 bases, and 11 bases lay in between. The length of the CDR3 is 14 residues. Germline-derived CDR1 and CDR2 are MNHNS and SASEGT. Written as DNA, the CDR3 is TGTGCCAGCAGTGACCCGAGTTTCGCCGGGGAGCTGTTTTTT. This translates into CASSDPSFAGELFF.

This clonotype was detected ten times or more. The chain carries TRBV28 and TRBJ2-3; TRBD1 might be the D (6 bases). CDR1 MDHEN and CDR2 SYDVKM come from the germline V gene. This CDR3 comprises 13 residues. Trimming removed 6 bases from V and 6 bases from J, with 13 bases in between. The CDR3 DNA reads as TGTGCCAGCAGCCGATCAGGGGCCGATACGCAGTATTTT. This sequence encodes CASSRSGADTQYF.

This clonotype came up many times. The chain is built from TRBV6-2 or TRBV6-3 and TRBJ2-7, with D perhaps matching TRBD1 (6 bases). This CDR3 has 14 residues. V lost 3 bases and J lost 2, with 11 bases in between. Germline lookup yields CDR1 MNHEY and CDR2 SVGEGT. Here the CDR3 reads CASSYFGTPYEQYF. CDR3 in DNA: TGTGCCAGCAGTTATTTCGGGACACCCTACGAGCAGTACTTC.

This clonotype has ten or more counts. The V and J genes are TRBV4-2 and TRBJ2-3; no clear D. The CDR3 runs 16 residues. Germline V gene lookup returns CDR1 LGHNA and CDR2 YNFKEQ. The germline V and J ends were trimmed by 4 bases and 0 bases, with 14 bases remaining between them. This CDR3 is CASSPPPAASTDTQYF. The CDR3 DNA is TGTGCCAGCAGCCCCCCTCCGGCGGCGAGCACAGATACGCAGTATTTT.

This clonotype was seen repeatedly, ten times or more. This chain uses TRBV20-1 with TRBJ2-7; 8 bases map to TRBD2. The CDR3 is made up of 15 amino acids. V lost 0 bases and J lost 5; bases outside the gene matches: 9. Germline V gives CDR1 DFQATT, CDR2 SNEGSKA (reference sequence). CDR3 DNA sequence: TGCAGTGCTAGAGATGGGGCGGGAGGTCCCCACGAGCAGTACTTC. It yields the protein CSARDGAGGPHEQYF.

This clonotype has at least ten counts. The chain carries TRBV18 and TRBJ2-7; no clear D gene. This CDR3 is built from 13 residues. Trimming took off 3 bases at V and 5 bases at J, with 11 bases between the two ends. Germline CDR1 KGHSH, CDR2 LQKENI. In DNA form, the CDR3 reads TGTGCCAGCTCACCTCCGGCCTACCACGAGCAGTACTTC. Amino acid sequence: CASSPPAYHEQYF.

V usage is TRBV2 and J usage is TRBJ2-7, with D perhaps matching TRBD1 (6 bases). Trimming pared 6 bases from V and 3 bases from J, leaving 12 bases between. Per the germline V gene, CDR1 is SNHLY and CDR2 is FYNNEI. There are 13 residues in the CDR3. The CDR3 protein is CASSLDRNYEQYF. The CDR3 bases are TGTGCCAGCAGCTTGGACAGAAACTACGAGCAGTACTTC.

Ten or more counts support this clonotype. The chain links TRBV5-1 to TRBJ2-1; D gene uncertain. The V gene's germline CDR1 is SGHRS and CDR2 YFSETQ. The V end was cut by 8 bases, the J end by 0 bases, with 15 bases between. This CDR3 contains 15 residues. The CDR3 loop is CARRKPQSSYNEQFF. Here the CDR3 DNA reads TGCGCCAGGAGGAAGCCCCAAAGCTCCTACAATGAGCAGTTCTTC.

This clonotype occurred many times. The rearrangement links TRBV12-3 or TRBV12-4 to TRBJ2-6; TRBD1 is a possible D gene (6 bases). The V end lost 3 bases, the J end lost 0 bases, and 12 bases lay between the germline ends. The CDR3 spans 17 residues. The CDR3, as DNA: TGTGCCAGCAGTTTGACTCGAGGGGGCTCTGGGGCCAACGTCCTGACTTTC. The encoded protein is CASSLTRGGSGANVLTF.

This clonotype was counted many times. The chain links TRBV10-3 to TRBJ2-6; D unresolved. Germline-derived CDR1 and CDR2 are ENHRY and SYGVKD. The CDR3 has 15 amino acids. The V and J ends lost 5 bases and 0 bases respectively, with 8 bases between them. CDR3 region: CAISNSLSGANVLTF. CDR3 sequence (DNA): TGTGCCATCAGTAACAGCCTCTCTGGGGCCAACGTCCTGACTTTC.

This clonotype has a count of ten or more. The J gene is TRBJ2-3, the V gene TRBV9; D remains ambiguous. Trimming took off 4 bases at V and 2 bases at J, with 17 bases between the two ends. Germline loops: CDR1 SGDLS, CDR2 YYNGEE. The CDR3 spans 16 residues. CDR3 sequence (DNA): TGTGCCAGCAGCCCGGACCGTGGCTACATCACAGATACGCAGTATTTT. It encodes CASSPDRGYITDTQYF.

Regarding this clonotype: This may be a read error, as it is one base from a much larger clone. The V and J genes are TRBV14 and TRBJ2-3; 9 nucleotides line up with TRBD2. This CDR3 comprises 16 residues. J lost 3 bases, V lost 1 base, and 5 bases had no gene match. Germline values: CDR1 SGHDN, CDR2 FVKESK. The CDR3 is CASSQGGLALTDTQYF. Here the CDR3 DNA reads TGTGCCAGCAGCCAAGGAGGACTAGCGTTGACAGATACGCAGTATTTT.

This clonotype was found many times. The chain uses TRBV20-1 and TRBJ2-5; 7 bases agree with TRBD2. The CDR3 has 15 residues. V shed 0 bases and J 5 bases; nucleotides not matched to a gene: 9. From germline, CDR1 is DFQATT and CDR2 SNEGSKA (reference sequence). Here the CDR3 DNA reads TGCAGTGCTAGAGAATCCCTAGCCGGGAGGGAGACCCAGTACTTC. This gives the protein CSARESLAGRETQYF.

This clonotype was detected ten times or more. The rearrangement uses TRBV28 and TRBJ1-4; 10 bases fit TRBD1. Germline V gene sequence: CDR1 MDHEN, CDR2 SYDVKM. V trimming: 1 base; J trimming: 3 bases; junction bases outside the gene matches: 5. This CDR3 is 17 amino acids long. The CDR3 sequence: CASSLLGQGFANEKLFF. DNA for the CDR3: TGTGCCAGCAGTTTATTGGGACAGGGGTTTGCTAATGAAAAACTGTTTTTT.

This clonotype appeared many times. CDR3 sequence reads: CASSTEQGRTEAFF. As DNA, the CDR3 is TGCGCCAGCAGCACGGAACAGGGACGCACTGAAGCTTTCTTT. This chain links TRBV5-1 with TRBJ1-1; perhaps TRBD1 as D (6 bases). Trimming took 4 bases from V and 4 from J, leaving 14 bases between them. Germline V gene lookup returns CDR1 SGHRS and CDR2 YFSETQ. This CDR3 is built from 14 residues.